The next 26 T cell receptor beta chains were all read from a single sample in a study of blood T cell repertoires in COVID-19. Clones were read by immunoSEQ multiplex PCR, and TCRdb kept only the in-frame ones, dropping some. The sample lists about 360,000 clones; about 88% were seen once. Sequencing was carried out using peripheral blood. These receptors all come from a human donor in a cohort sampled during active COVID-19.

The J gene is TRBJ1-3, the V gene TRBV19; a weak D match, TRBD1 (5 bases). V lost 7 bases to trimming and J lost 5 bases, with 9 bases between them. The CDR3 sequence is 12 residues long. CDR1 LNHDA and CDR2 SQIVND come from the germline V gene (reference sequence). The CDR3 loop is CASTPDRNTIYF. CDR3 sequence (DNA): TGTGCCAGTACCCCGGACAGAAACACCATATATTTT.

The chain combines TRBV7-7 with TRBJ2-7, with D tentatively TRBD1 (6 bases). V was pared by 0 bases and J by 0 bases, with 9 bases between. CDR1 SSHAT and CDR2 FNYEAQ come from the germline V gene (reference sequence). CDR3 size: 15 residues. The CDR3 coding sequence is TGTGCCAGCAGCTTAGCGCAGGGGCCCTCCTACGAGCAGTACTTC. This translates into CASSLAQGPSYEQYF.

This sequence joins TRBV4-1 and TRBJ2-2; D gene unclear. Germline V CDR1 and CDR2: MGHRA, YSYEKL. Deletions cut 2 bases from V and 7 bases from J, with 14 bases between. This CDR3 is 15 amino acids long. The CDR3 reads CASSQMPNHSGELFF. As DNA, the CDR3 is TGCGCCAGCAGCCAAATGCCGAACCACAGCGGGGAGCTGTTTTTT.

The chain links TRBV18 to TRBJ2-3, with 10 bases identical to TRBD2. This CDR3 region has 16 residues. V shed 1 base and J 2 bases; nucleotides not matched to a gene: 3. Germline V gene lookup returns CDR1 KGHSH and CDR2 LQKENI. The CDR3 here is CASSPLSGGTTDTQYF. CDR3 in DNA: TGTGCCAGCTCACCACTTAGCGGGGGGACCACAGATACGCAGTATTTT.

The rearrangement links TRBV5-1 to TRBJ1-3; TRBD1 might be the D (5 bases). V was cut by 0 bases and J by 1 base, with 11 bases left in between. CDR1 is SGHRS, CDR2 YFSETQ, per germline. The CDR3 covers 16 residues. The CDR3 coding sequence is TGCGCCAGCAGCTTGGTCGGGACTGGATCTGGAAACACCATATATTTT. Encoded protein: CASSLVGTGSGNTIYF.

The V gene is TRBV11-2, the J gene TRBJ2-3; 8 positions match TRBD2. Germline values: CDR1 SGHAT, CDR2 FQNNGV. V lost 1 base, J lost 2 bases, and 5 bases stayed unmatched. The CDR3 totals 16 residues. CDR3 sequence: CASSLAAGGPTDTQYF. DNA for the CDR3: TGTGCCAGCAGCTTAGCGGCGGGAGGCCCCACAGATACGCAGTATTTT.

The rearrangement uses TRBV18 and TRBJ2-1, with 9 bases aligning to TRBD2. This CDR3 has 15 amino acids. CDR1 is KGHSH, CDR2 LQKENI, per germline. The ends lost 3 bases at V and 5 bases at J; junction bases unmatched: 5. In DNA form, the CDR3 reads TGTGCCAGCTCACCGGGCGGGAGGGTCAACAATGAGCAGTTCTTC. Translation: CASSPGGRVNNEQFF.

This CDR3 reads CASSFQGRETQYF. DNA for the CDR3: TGTGCCAGCAGTTTTCAGGGAAGGGAGACCCAGTACTTC. The chain joins TRBV28 to TRBJ2-5; the D gene is possibly TRBD1 (5 bases). Trimming stripped 3 bases from V and 5 bases from J, with 10 bases between. The germline V gene encodes CDR1 MDHEN and CDR2 SYDVKM. The CDR3 has 13 amino acids.

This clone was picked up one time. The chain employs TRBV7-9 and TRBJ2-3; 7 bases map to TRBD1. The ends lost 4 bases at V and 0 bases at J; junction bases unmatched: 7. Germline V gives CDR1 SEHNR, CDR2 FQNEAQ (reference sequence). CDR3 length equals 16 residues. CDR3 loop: CASSSRDRASTDTQYF. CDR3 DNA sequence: TGTGCCAGCAGCTCCCGAGACAGGGCGAGCACAGATACGCAGTATTTT.

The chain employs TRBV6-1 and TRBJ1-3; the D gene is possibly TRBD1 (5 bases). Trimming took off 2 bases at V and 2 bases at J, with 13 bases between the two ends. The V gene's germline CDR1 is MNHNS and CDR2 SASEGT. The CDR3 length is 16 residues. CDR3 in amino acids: CASSELQAGTGNTIYF. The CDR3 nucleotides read TGTGCCAGCAGTGAATTACAGGCGGGGACTGGAAACACCATATATTTT.

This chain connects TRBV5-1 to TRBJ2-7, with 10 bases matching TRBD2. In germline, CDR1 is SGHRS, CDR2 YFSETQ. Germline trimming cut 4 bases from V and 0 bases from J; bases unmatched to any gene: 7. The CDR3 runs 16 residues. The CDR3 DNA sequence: TGCGCCAGCAGCCCGATGGCTAGCGGGGGCTCCTACGAGCAGTACTTC. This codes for CASSPMASGGSYEQYF.

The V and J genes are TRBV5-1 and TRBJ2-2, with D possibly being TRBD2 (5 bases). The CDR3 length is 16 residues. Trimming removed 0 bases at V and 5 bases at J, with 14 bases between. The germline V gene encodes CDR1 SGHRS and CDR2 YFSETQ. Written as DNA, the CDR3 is TGCGCCAGCAGCTTGGGTCCCACTAGGAGTACCGGGGAGCTGTTTTTT. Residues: CASSLGPTRSTGELFF.

This chain's CDR3 is CASSSTGQLMNTEAFF. In DNA form, the CDR3 reads TGCGCCAGCAGCTCAACGGGACAGCTCATGAACACTGAAGCTTTCTTT. J is TRBJ1-1 and V is TRBV5-1; 7 nucleotides line up with TRBD1. The germline gives CDR1 SGHRS, CDR2 YFSETQ. Unmatched junction bases numbered 8, after V lost 3 bases and J lost 0 bases. CDR3 length equals 16 residues.

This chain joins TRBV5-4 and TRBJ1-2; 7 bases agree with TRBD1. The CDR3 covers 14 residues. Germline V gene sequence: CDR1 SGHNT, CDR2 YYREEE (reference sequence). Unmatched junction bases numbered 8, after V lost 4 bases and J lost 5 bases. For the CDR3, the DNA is TGTGCCAGCAGCCGAGGGGGCTCGAGTTATGGCTACACCTTC. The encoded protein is CASSRGGSSYGYTF.

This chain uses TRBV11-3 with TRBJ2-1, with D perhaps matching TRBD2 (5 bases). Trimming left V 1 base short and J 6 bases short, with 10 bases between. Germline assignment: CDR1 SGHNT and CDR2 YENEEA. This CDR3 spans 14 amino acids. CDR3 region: CASSLVRESNEQFF. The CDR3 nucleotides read TGTGCCAGCAGCTTAGTAAGGGAGAGCAATGAGCAGTTCTTC.

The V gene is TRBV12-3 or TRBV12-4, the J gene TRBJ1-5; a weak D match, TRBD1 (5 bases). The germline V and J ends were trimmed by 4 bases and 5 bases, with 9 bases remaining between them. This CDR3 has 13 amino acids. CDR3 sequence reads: CASSSGTYQPQHF. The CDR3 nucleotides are TGTGCCAGCAGTTCCGGGACTTATCAGCCCCAGCATTTT.

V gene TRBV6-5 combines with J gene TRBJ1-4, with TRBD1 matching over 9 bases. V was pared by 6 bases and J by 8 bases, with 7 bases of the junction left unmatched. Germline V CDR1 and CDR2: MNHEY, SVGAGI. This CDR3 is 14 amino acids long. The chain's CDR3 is CASSLGTGNEKLFF. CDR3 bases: TGTGCCAGCAGCCTCGGGACAGGGAACGAAAAACTGTTTTTT.

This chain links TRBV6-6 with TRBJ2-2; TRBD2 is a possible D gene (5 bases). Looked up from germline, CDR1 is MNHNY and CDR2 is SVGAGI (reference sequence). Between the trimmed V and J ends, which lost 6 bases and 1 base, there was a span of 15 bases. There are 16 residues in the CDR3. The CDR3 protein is CASSQGLGMNTGELFF. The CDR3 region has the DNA TGTGCCAGCAGCCAAGGACTTGGGATGAACACCGGGGAGCTGTTTTTT.

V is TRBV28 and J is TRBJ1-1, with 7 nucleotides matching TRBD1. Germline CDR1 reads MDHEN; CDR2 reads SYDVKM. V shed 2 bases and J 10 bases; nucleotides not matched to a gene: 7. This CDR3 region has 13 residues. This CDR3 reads CASSLDREDAAFF. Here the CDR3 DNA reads TGTGCCAGCAGTTTAGACAGGGAGGACGCAGCTTTCTTT.

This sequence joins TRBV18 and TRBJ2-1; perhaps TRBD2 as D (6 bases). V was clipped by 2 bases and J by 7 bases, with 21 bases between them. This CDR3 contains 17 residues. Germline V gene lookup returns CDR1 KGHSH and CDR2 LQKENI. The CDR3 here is CASSPGLWRGRGNEQFF. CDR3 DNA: TGTGCCAGCTCACCAGGGCTATGGCGGGGCCGGGGGAATGAGCAGTTCTTC.

The CDR3 region is CASRSTGGKNYEQYF. The CDR3 DNA is TGTGCCAGCAGGTCGACAGGGGGCAAGAACTACGAGCAGTACTTC. The V gene is TRBV6-5, the J gene TRBJ2-7, with 10 bases aligning to TRBD1. This CDR3 comprises 15 residues. CDR1 MNHEY and CDR2 SVGAGI come from the germline V gene. Losses at the gene ends were 6 bases for V and 3 bases for J; bases not matched to a gene: 8.

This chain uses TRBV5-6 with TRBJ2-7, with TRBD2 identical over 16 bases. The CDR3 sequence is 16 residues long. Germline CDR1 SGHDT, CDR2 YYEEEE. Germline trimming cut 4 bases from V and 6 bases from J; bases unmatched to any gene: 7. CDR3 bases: TGTGCCAGCAGCCTGGGACTAGCGGGAGGGGGGTCCGAGCAGTACTTC. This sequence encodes CASSLGLAGGGSEQYF.

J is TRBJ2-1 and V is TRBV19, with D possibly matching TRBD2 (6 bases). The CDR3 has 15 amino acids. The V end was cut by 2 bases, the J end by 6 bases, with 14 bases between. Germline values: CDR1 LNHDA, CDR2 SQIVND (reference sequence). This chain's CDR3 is CASSIRLASINEQFF. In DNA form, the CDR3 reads TGTGCCAGTAGTATACGGCTAGCGTCGATCAATGAGCAGTTCTTC.

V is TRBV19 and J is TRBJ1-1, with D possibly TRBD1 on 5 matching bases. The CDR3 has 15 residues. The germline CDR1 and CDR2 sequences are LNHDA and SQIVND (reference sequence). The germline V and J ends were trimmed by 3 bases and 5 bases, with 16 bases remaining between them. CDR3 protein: CASSIGGQGGTEAFF. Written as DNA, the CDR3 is TGTGCCAGTAGTATTGGTGGGCAGGGTGGGACTGAAGCTTTCTTT.

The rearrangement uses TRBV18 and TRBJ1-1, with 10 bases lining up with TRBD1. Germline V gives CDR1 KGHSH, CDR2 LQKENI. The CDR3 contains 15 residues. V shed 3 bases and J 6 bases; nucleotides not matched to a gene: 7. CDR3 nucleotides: TGTGCCAGCTCACCCCGGACAGGGGGGGTAGCTGAAGCTTTCTTT. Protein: CASSPRTGGVAEAFF.

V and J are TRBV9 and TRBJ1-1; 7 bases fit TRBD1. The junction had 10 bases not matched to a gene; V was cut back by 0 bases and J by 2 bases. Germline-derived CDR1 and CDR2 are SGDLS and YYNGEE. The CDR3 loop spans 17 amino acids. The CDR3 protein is CASSVGPGQTFNTEAFF. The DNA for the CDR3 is TGTGCCAGCAGCGTAGGACCGGGACAGACCTTTAACACTGAAGCTTTCTTT. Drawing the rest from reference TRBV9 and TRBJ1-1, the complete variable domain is DSGVTQTPKHLITATGQRVTLRCSPRSGDLSVYWYQQSLDQGLQFLIQYYNGEERAKGNILERFSAQQFPDLHSELNLSSLELGDSALYFCASSVGPGQTFNTEAFFGQGTRLTVV.